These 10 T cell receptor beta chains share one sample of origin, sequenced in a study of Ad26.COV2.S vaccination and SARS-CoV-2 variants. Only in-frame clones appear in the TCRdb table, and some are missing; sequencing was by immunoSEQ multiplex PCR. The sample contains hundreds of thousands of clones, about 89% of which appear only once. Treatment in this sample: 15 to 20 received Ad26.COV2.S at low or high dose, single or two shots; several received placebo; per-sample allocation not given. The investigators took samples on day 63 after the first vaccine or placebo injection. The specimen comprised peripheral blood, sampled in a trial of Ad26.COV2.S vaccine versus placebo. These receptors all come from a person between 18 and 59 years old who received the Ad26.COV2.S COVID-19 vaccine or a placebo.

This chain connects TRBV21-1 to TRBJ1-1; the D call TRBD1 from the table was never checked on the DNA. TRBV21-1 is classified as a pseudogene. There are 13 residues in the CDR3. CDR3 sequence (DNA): TGTGCCAGCAGCAAAGAACAGCTCAAAGAAGCTTTCTTT. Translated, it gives CASSKEQLKEAFF.

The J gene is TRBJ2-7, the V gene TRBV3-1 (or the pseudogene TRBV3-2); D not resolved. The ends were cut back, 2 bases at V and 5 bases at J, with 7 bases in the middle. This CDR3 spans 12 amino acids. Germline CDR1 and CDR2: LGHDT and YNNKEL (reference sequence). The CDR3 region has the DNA TGTGCCAGCAGCCAAATCCTCAACGAGCAGTACTTC. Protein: CASSQILNEQYF.

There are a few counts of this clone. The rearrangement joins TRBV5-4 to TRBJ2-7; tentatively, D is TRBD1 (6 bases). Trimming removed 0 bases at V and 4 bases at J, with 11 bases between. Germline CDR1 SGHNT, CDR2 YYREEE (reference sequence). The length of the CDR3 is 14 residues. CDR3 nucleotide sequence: TGTGCCAGCAGCTTGGGGACAGCGGAGTACGAGCAGTACTTC. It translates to CASSLGTAEYEQYF.

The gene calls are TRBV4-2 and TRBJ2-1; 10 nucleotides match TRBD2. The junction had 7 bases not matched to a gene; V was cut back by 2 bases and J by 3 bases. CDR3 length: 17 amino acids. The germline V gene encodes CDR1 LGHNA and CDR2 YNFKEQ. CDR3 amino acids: CASSQSLAGAGYNEQFF. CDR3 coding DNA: TGTGCCAGCAGCCAATCCCTAGCGGGGGCGGGCTACAATGAGCAGTTCTTC.

Written as DNA, the CDR3 is TGTGCCATCCGGACTGGGGCCAACGTCCTGACTTTC. As protein: CAIRTGANVLTF. The J gene is TRBJ2-6, the V gene TRBV19; no clear D. Germline V CDR1 and CDR2: LNHDA, SQIVND (reference sequence). This CDR3 has 12 amino acids. The ends were cut back, 10 bases at V and 2 bases at J, with 6 bases in the middle.

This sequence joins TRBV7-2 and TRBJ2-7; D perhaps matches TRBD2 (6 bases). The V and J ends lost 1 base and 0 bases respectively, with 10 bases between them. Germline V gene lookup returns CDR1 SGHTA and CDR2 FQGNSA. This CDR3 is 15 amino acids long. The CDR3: CASSLDQRASYEQYF. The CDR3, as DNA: TGTGCCAGCAGCTTAGACCAGCGGGCCTCCTACGAGCAGTACTTC.

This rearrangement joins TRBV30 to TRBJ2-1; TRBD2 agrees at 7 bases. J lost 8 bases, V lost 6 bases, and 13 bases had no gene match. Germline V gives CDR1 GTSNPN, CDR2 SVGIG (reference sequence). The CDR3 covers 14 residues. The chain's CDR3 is CACGEGSALDEQFF. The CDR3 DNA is TGTGCCTGCGGGGAGGGCTCGGCCTTGGATGAGCAGTTCTTC.

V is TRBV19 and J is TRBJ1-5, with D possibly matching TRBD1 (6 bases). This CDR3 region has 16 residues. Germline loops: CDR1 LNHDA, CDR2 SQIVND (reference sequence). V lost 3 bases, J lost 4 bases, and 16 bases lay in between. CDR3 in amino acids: CASSIRWGGPNQPQHF. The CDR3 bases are TGTGCCAGTAGTATCCGGTGGGGGGGGCCGAATCAGCCCCAGCATTTT.

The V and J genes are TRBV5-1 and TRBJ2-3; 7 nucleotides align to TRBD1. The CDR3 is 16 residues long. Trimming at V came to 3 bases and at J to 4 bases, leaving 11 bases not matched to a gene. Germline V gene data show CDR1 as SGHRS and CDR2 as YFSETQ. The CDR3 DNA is TGCGCCAGCAGCTCACAGGGGTTCAGCACTGCAGATACGCAGTATTTT. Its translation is CASSSQGFSTADTQYF. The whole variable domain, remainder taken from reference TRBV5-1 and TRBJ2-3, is KAGVTQTPRYLIKTRGQQVTLSCSPISGHRSVSWYQQTPGQGLQFLFEYFSETQRNKGNFPGRFSGRQFSNSRSEMNVSTLELGDSALYLCASSSQGFSTADTQYFGPGTRLTVL.

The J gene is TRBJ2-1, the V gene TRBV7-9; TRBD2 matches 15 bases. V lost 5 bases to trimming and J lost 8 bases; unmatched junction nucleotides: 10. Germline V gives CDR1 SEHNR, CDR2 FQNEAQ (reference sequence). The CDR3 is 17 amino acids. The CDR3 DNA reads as TGTGCCAGCAGCGCCCTGGGACTAGCGGGAGGATTAGATGAGCAGTTCTTC. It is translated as CASSALGLAGGLDEQFF.